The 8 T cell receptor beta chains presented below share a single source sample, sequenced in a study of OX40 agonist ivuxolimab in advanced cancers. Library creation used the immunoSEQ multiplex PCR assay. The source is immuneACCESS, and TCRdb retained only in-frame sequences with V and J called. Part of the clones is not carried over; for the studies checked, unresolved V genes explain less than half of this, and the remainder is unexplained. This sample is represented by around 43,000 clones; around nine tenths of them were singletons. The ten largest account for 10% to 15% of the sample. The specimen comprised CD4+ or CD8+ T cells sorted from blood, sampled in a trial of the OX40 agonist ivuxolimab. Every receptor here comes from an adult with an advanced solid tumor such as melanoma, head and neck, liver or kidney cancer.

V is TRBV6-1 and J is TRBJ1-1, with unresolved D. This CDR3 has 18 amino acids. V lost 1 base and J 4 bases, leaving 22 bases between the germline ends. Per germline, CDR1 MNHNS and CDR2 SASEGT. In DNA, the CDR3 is TGTGCCAGCAGTGAAGAATTTGGTTGGGAGGGTTCGGGCACTGAAGCTTTCTTT. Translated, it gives CASSEEFGWEGSGTEAFF.

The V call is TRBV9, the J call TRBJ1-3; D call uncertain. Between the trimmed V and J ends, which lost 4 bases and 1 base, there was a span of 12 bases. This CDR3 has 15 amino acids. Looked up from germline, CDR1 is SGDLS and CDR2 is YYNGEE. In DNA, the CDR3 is TGTGCCAGCAGCCCCCACGGTGGTTCTGGAAACACCATATATTTT. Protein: CASSPHGGSGNTIYF.

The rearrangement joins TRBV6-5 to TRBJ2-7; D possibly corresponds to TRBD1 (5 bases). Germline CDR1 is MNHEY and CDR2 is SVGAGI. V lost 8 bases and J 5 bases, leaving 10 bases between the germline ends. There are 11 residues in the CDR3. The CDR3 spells CASPKGNEQYF. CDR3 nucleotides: TGTGCCAGCCCGAAGGGGAACGAGCAGTACTTC.

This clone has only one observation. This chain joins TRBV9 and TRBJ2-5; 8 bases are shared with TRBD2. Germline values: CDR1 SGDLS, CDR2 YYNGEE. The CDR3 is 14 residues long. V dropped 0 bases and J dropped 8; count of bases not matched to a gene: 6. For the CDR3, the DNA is TGTGCCAGCAGCGTAGGGGAAGGACTAGCCACCCAGTACTTC. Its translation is CASSVGEGLATQYF.

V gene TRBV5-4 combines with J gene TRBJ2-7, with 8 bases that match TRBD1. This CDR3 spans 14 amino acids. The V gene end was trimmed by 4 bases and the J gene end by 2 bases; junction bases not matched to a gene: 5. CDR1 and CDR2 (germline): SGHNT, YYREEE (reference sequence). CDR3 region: CASSPRDRPYEQYF. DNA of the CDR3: TGTGCCAGCAGCCCCCGGGACAGGCCCTACGAGCAGTACTTC.

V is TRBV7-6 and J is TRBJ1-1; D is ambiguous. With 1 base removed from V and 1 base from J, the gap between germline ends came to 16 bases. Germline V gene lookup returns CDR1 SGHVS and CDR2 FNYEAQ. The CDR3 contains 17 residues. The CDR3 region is CASSLVGLGLANTEAFF. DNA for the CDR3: TGTGCCAGCAGCTTAGTTGGACTGGGGTTGGCGAACACTGAAGCTTTCTTT.

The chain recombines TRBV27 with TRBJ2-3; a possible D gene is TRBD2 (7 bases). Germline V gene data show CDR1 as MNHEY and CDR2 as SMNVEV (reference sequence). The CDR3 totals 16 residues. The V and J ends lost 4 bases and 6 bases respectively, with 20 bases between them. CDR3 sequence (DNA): TGTGCCAGCAGTTCCCCTCGGGGGGCAGATGGGGATACGCAGTATTTT. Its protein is CASSSPRGADGDTQYF.

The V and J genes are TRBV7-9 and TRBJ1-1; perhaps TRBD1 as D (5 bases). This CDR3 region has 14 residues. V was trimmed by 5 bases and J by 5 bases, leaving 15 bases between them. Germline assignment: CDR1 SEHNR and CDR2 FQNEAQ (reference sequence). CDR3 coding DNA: TGTGCCAGCAGCCTGCTGGACACCGGGACTGAAGCTTTCTTT. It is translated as CASSLLDTGTEAFF.